This T cell receptor (beta chain) is from a study of T cell repertoires in cytomegalovirus infection. Across the study: Public TCR beta signatures marked donors with CMV infection and the matching HLA. Findings and caveats of the study: HLA-C-restricted CMV clonotypes gave the most frequent clonotype in two of eight donors.

Concerning this clonotype: Its antigen is unidentified.

TCRdb itself ran the reads through MiXCR, one entry per CDR3 protein. The data contain more than 150,000 distinct CDR3 sequences, around a quarter of them singletons. Unmatched junction bases numbered 10, after V lost 6 bases and J lost 7 bases. Germline V gene lookup returns CDR1 MDHEN and CDR2 SYDVKM. The CDR3 totals 16 residues. The specimen was PBMCs. This TCR was recovered from a human donor in good health (CMV status not recorded). Some clones in this sample may be carry-over from other donors' samples. V is TRBV28 and J is TRBJ1-6; 9 nucleotides line up with TRBD1. In nucleotides, the CDR3 is TGTGCCAGCAGCCCCGCAACCGGGACAGGGAATTCACCCCTCCACTTT. It codes for CASSPATGTGNSPLHF.